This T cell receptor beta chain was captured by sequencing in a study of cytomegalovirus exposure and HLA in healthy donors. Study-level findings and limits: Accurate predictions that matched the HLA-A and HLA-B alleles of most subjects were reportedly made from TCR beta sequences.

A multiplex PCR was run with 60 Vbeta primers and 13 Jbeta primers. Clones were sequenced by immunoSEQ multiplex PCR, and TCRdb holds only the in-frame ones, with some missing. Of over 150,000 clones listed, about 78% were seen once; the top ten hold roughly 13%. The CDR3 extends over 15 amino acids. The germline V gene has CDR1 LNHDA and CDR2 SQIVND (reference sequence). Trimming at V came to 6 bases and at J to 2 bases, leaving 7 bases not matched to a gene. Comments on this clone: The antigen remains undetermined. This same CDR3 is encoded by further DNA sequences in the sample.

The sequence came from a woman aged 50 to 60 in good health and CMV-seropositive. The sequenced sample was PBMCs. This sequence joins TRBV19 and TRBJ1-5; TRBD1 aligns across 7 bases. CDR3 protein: CASSRDRAGNQPQHF. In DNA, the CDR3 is TGTGCCAGTAGCCGAGACAGGGCTGGCAATCAGCCCCAGCATTTT.